Below, one T cell receptor (beta chain) is given with its context. This sample was taken from a study of T cells in Graves' hyperthyroidism and ophthalmopathy. What was amplified from RNA transcripts were TCR beta CDR3 regions. The TCR CDR3 first-round RT-PCR relied on the HTBI primer set. One entry per CDR3 protein results from TCRdb running MiXCR on the multiplex PCR reads. This table holds a few hundred thousand distinct CDR3 sequences, more than 13% found once. Germline CDR1 SQVTM, CDR2 ANQGSEA. CDR3 length: 13 residues. The V gene end was trimmed by 4 bases and the J gene end by 5 bases; junction bases not matched to a gene: 2.

The chain joins TRBV29-1 to TRBJ1-6; 7 bases agree with TRBD1. Sequencing was carried out using blood. The source of this sequence is a woman between 25 and 40 years old with Graves' hyperthyroidism. This chain's CDR3 is CSVGQGDNSPLHF. In DNA, the CDR3 is TGCAGCGTTGGACAGGGTGATAATTCACCCCTCCACTTT.